These 17 T cell receptor beta chains came from one sample sequenced in a study of blood T cell repertoires in COVID-19. Sequencing was performed with immunoSEQ multiplex PCR; in TCRdb, only in-frame clones are kept and a portion is missing. The sample consists of some 120,000 clones, about four fifths of them appearing once. Sequencing input: PBMCs or T cells enriched from blood (not recorded which). These receptors all come from a man aged 25-40 years who had recovered from COVID-19.

V is TRBV11-2 and J is TRBJ2-5; TRBD2 matches at 10 bases. CDR3 length: 16 amino acids. CDR1 is SGHAT and CDR2 is FQNNGV in the germline V gene. V was clipped by 1 base and J by 2 bases; unmatched bases: 4. CDR3 nucleotides: TGTGCCAGCAGCTTAGTTAGCGGGGGGTTTCAAGAGACCCAGTACTTC. Translating it yields CASSLVSGGFQETQYF. The whole variable domain, remainder taken from reference TRBV11-2 and TRBJ2-5, is EAGVAQSPRYKIIEKRQSVAFWCNPISGHATLYWYQQILGQGPKLLIQFQNNGVVDDSQLPKDRFSAERLKGVDSTLKIQPAKLEDSAVYLCASSLVSGGFQETQYFGPGTRLLVL.

The chain couples TRBV2 to TRBJ2-5; D unresolved. Germline CDR1 is SNHLY and CDR2 is FYNNEI. The CDR3 extends over 14 amino acids. The V gene lost 6 bases and the J gene lost 1 base, with 12 bases spanning the gap. The CDR3 protein is CASSQQSFQETQYF. CDR3 DNA sequence: TGTGCCAGCAGCCAACAATCTTTCCAAGAGACCCAGTACTTC. Full variable domain (missing parts from reference TRBV2 and TRBJ2-5): EPEVTQTPSHQVTQMGQEVILRCVPISNHLYFYWYRQILGQKVEFLVSFYNNEISEKSEIFDDQFSVERPDGSNFTLKIRSTKLEDSAMYFCASSQQSFQETQYFGPGTRLLVL.

The gene calls are TRBV24-1 and TRBJ2-1; TRBD1 aligns across 10 bases. The germline V gene encodes CDR1 KGHDR and CDR2 SFDVKD. V was clipped by 4 bases and J by 2 bases; unmatched bases: 1. CDR3 length equals 15 residues. Written as DNA, the CDR3 is TGTGCCACCAGTGAAGGGACAGGGGCCTACAATGAGCAGTTCTTC. Residues: CATSEGTGAYNEQFF.

The J gene is TRBJ1-1, the V gene TRBV25-1, with a possible D match to TRBD1 (5 bases). The length of the CDR3 is 14 residues. In germline, CDR1 is MGHDK, CDR2 SYGVNS. V was clipped by 1 base and J by 5 bases, with 11 bases between them. Written as DNA, the CDR3 is TGTGCCAGCAGTGAATTGGGGGGAGGTACTGAAGCTTTCTTT. It specifies CASSELGGGTEAFF. Combining the CDR3 with reference TRBV25-1 and TRBJ1-1 gives the whole variable domain EADIYQTPRYLVIGTGKKITLECSQTMGHDKMYWYQQDPGMELHLIHYSYGVNSTEKGDLSSESTVSRIRTEHFPLTLESARPSHTSQYLCASSELGGGTEAFFGQGTRLTVV.

The V call is TRBV7-3, the J call TRBJ1-1, with 7 bases that match TRBD1. V shed 5 bases, J shed 6 bases, and the junction held 6 bases outside the gene matches. CDR1 is SGHTA and CDR2 is FQGTGA in the germline V gene. There are 13 residues in the CDR3. In DNA form, the CDR3 reads TGTGCCAGCAGCCGCGACAGGGCGGCTGAAGCTTTCTTT. As protein: CASSRDRAAEAFF.

The table lists this clone with a count of one. The CDR3 coding sequence is TGTGCCAGTACTCCCACAGGTCAGGGTCAGGAAAAACTGTTTTTT. Protein sequence: CASTPTGQGQEKLFF. This sequence joins TRBV19 and TRBJ1-4, with D maybe TRBD1 (5 bases). The CDR3 contains 15 residues. Trimming removed 7 bases from V and 8 bases from J, with 20 bases in between. The germline CDR1 and CDR2 sequences are LNHDA and SQIVND (reference sequence).

The genes are TRBV5-1 and TRBJ2-2, with TRBD2 identical over 9 bases. Germline V gene data show CDR1 as SGHRS and CDR2 as YFSETQ. The CDR3 length is 16 residues. After removal of 0 bases from V and 0 bases from J, the junction contained 0 bases not matched to a gene. The CDR3 DNA is TGCGCCAGCAGCTTGGGCGGGAGGGCGAACACCGGGGAGCTGTTTTTT. Translated: CASSLGGRANTGELFF.

This chain connects TRBV2 to TRBJ2-5, with D possibly matching TRBD2 (6 bases). Germline V CDR1 and CDR2: SNHLY, FYNNEI. This CDR3 region has 14 residues. V was shortened by 6 bases and J by 1 base, with 12 bases between the two germline ends. The CDR3 sequence is CASSPGTPQETQYF. CDR3 sequence (DNA): TGTGCCAGCAGCCCTGGGACTCCCCAAGAGACCCAGTACTTC.

The V and J genes are TRBV29-1 and TRBJ1-1; tentatively, D is TRBD1 (6 bases). The CDR3 loop spans 12 amino acids. Trimming left V 7 bases short and J 1 base short, with 10 bases between. Germline V gene data show CDR1 as SQVTM and CDR2 as ANQGSEA. The CDR3, as DNA: TGCAGCGGACAACAGGGGAACACTGAAGCTTTCTTT. It yields the protein CSGQQGNTEAFF.

This rearrangement joins TRBV19 to TRBJ2-2; unclear D gene. V dropped 3 bases and J dropped 1 base, with 6 bases sitting between them. Germline CDR1 reads LNHDA; CDR2 reads SQIVND (reference sequence). CDR3 length equals 14 residues. For the CDR3, the DNA is TGTGCCAGTAGTATTCTCGGGAACACCGGGGAGCTGTTTTTT. The encoded protein is CASSILGNTGELFF.

V and J are TRBV6-5 and TRBJ2-7; D not certain. CDR3 length: 12 residues. CDR1 is MNHEY, CDR2 SVGAGI, per germline. The V end was cut by 6 bases, the J end by 0 bases, with 6 bases between. This CDR3 is CASSISSYEQYF. CDR3 nucleotide sequence: TGTGCCAGCAGCATTAGCTCCTACGAGCAGTACTTC.

The chain is built from TRBV13 and TRBJ1-1; TRBD1 matches at 12 bases. Per germline, CDR1 PRHDT and CDR2 FYEKMQ (reference sequence). V shed 4 bases and J 4 bases; nucleotides not matched to a gene: 4. This CDR3 is 15 amino acids long. In nucleotides, the CDR3 is TGTGCCAGCAGCTCGGGACAGGGGGCTTTCACTGAAGCTTTCTTT. Encoded protein: CASSSGQGAFTEAFF.

This chain links TRBV4-2 with TRBJ2-2; 13 bases fit TRBD2. CDR1 is LGHNA, CDR2 YNFKEQ, per germline. The J segment lost 4 bases and the V segment lost 8 bases, leaving 4 bases of the junction unmatched. This CDR3 has 15 amino acids. The CDR3 DNA reads as TGTGCCAGCCTTACTAGCGGGAGGGGCACCGGGGAGCTGTTTTTT. Its protein is CASLTSGRGTGELFF.

This chain uses TRBV5-4 with TRBJ2-5; 8 nucleotides match TRBD1. The CDR3 length is 15 residues. Germline CDR1 is SGHNT and CDR2 is YYREEE (reference sequence). V dropped 4 bases and J dropped 9; count of bases not matched to a gene: 14. CDR3 region: CASSHTQGAPGAQYF. The CDR3 DNA follows: TGTGCCAGCAGCCACACTCAGGGGGCCCCGGGGGCCCAGTACTTC.

The chain links TRBV3-1 (or the pseudogene TRBV3-2) to TRBJ1-1, with a tentative D call TRBD1 (6 bases). The CDR3 spans 13 residues. Per germline, CDR1 LGHDT and CDR2 YNNKEL (reference sequence). Trimming left V 5 bases short and J 3 bases short, with 10 bases between. In DNA, the CDR3 is TGTGCCAGCAGCACGAGGGGGTACACTGAAGCTTTCTTT. Protein product: CASSTRGYTEAFF.

V and J are TRBV27 and TRBJ2-6, with D perhaps TRBD1 (5 bases). Trimming stripped 6 bases from V and 0 bases from J, with 6 bases between. Germline-derived CDR1 and CDR2 are MNHEY and SMNVEV (reference sequence). The CDR3 loop spans 14 amino acids. Here the CDR3 reads CASRQDSGANVLTF. In DNA form, the CDR3 reads TGTGCCAGCAGACAGGACTCTGGGGCCAACGTCCTGACTTTC.

This chain links TRBV19 with TRBJ1-1, with D unresolved. The germline V and J ends were trimmed by 0 bases and 0 bases, with 5 bases remaining between them. This CDR3 comprises 14 residues. CDR1 and CDR2 (germline): LNHDA, SQIVND (reference sequence). The CDR3 DNA reads TGTGCCAGTAGTATAGATAGCATGAACACTGAAGCTTTCTTT. Its protein product is CASSIDSMNTEAFF.